The T cell receptor beta chain described here comes from a study of T cells in Graves' hyperthyroidism and ophthalmopathy. Study as a whole: Staff took peripheral blood when the initial diagnosis was made, before any treatment began.

J gave up 2 bases and V 0 bases, and 7 bases lay outside the gene matches. The CDR3 loop spans 16 amino acids. Many counts were recorded for this clonotype. Any patient presenting with uncontrolled infection, other autoimmune disease, pregnancy or lactation was left out. A roughly 9.3 ml volume of fresh peripheral blood provided the PBMCs. Authors of the study amplified TCR beta CDR3 regions from RNA transcripts. TCR CDR3 regions were first amplified by RT-PCR with HTBI primers. TCRdb analysed the multiplex PCR reads with MiXCR anew, one entry per CDR3 protein. The sample lists nearly 600,000 distinct CDR3 sequences; 13% to 15% were seen once.

The sample taken for sequencing was blood. The TCR sequence derives from a woman aged 18 to 35 with Graves' ophthalmopathy. The chain links TRBV12-3 or TRBV12-4 to TRBJ2-7; 7 nucleotides align to TRBD2. The DNA of the CDR3 is TGTGCCAGCAGTTTAGCAGGACTAGGGAGAACCTACGAGCAGTACTTC. This codes for CASSLAGLGRTYEQYF.